This T cell receptor (beta chain) appears in the sequencing data of a study of a mutant IDH1 vaccine in newly diagnosed glioma. Across the whole study: Patients came in for eight vaccinations, in weeks 1, 3, 5, 7, 11, 15, 19 and 23. First vaccine doses came 4-6 weeks after radiotherapy alone, or with temozolomide cycles.

Clones were sequenced by immunoSEQ multiplex PCR, and TCRdb holds only the in-frame ones, with some missing. Of 100,000 to 150,000 clones listed, around three quarters are singletons. This clone was observed a single time. Antigen unknown. Whole-study findings and limits: Approximately 93% of patients showed vaccine-induced immune responses across multiple MHC alleles.

Germline lookup yields CDR1 WSHSY and CDR2 SAAADI. This CDR3 spans 15 amino acids. Trimming cost V 2 bases and J 6 bases; bases outside gene matches: 5. Time point defined: week 11, during vaccination. Vaccine doses each comprised 300 ug of mutant IDH1 20-mer peptide, with topical imiquimod. The sequence derives from a man between 40 and 49 years old with glioma. J is TRBJ2-1 and V is TRBV10-2, with 9 bases fitting TRBD2. The source material was PBMCs, sampled from a glioma patient whose treatment included an IDH1 peptide vaccine. For the CDR3, the DNA is TGCGCCAGCAGTGAGACGCGGACTAGCGTCAATGAGCAGTTCTTC. It codes for CASSETRTSVNEQFF.